This T cell receptor beta chain appears in the sequencing data of a study of regulatory T cells in long-lasting Graves disease. Turning to the study itself: Persistent cases took antithyroid drugs over 5 years and stayed TSH receptor antibody positive.

Specified time point: persistent/refractory GD, antithyroid drugs over 5 years with positive TRAb. Extracted PBMC RNA gave rise to the TCR library. Tubes containing EDTA received nine milliliters of drawn peripheral blood. From germline, CDR1 is LNHNV and CDR2 YYDKDF (reference sequence). The ends lost 3 bases at V and 5 bases at J; junction bases unmatched: 2. The CDR3 is 14 amino acids. HTBI primers from iRepertoire and Arm-PCR of CDR3 regions yielded the TCR beta libraries. MiXCR, applied by TCRdb to the multiplex PCR reads, yields one record per CDR3 protein. The sample lists about 660,000 distinct CDR3 sequences, around 32% occurring once. Study-level points and caveats: Thyroid tissue was not studied; only peripheral blood was. TRBV28, TRBJ1-2 and TRBJ2-5 were favored in persistent disease.

On this clonotype: The antigen remains unidentified.

The sample here was peripheral blood mononuclear cells (PBMCs), taken when the disease was refractory, from a patient treated with antithyroid drugs. This clonotype was sampled from a female donor with Graves disease. This chain uses TRBV15 with TRBJ1-1, with 11 bases aligning to TRBD1. This chain's CDR3 is CATSSGDRGTEAFF. CDR3 in DNA: TGTGCCACCAGCAGTGGGGACAGGGGGACTGAAGCTTTCTTT. The whole variable domain, filled in from reference TRBV15 and TRBJ1-1, reads DAMVIQNPRYQVTQFGKPVTLSCSQTLNHNVMYWYQQKSSQAPKLLFHYYDKDFNNEADTPDNFQSRRPNTSFCFLDIRSPGLGDTAMYLCATSSGDRGTEAFFGQGTRLTVV.